This TCR beta chain was found in a study of shared clonotypes between healthy human individuals. Each subset's genomic DNA was split evenly across several immunoSEQ plates. In the original processing: Because ImmunoSEQ provided only junction sequences with no quality scores, the filtering differed. Method: immunoSEQ multiplex PCR; TCRdb's copy keeps in-frame clones and lacks some. For V, J and clone size, that table is used; D and trimming come from the DNA. The table has about 600,000 clones, around 78% seen once. Each sample came from a Caucasian adult donor living in Nashville, Tennessee. Each unsorted sample relied on 90 million or so PBMCs as its source of genomic DNA. Germline lookup yields CDR1 SNHLY and CDR2 FYNNEI. The CDR3 is 17 residues long. Trimming pared 3 bases from V and 9 bases from J, leaving 24 bases between.

Sequenced input: PBMCs. The chain carries TRBV2 and TRBJ1-5; no clear D. The TCR comes from a woman aged 40 to 50 in good health. Some clones in this sample may be carry-over from other donors' samples. DNA for the CDR3: TGTGCCAGCAGTGAGTGGGGAAGACCTGACCTTTATCGGCCCCAGCATTTT. Its protein product is CASSEWGRPDLYRPQHF. Drawing the rest from reference TRBV2 and TRBJ1-5, the complete variable domain is EPEVTQTPSHQVTQMGQEVILRCVPISNHLYFYWYRQILGQKVEFLVSFYNNEISEKSEIFDDQFSVERPDGSNFTLKIRSTKLEDSAMYFCASSEWGRPDLYRPQHFGDGTRLSIL.